One TCR beta chain is described in this entry. Antigen unknown. This record comes from a study of shared clonotypes between healthy human individuals. Findings and caveats of the study: A generally larger estimated richness was seen in naive subsets than in memory subsets. Read depth was anticipated to influence clonotype sharing among donors. Having only a few donors restricted how much genetic and exposure-history diversity was captured.

Germline CDR1 reads SNHLY; CDR2 reads FYNNEI. Trimming shortened V by 8 bases and J by 3 bases, and 15 bases separated the two germline ends. This CDR3 is built from 14 residues. Samples underwent the assay at deep level. Some clones are missing from TCRdb's copy, which holds only in-frame ones; the method was immunoSEQ multiplex PCR. The table shows 650,000 to 700,000 clones, with 90% occurring only once. The material sequenced was memory CD8+ T cells from PBMCs. This sample's subset: CD45RO+ cells pooled with CCR7-negative TemRA cells. This receptor was taken from a man aged 18 to 29 in good health. Some clones in this sample may be carry-over from other donors' samples. J is TRBJ2-3 and V is TRBV2; D is uncertain. CDR3 in amino acids: CASHLGSITDTQYF. CDR3 nucleotide sequence: TGTGCCAGCCATTTGGGTAGTATTACAGATACGCAGTATTTT.